The 2 T cell receptor beta chains in this list originate from one sample, sequenced in a study of cytomegalovirus exposure and HLA in healthy donors (dated by TCRdb to about 2017). The receptor library was made with the immunoSEQ multiplex PCR assay. For the multiplex PCR, a mixture combining 60 forward primers for TCR Vbeta segments and 13 reverse primers for TCR Jbeta segments was used. TCRdb retrieved this table from immuneACCESS and kept in-frame rearrangements only. Not all clones are present; in checked studies, unresolved V genes account for under half, and no reason is known for the remainder. In this sample the table shows about 270,000 clones, 75% to 90% of which occur a single time. The top ten clones comprise 3.5% to 4% of the sample. What was sequenced was PBMCs. Receptors originate from a man aged 40-55 years in good health and CMV-seropositive.

The rearrangement joins TRBV19 to TRBJ2-1; 15 bases map to TRBD2. The CDR3 contains 17 residues. The ends lost 4 bases at V and 5 bases at J; junction bases unmatched: 6. CDR1 is LNHDA and CDR2 is SQIVND in the germline V gene (reference sequence). CDR3: CASSTGLAGGGHNEQFF. The CDR3 region has the DNA TGTGCCAGTAGTACAGGACTAGCGGGAGGGGGCCACAATGAGCAGTTCTTC.

CDR3 sequence reads: CASSFGTGTSSAQHF. The CDR3 nucleotides read TGTGCCAGCAGCTTCGGGACAGGGACCTCCTCAGCCCAGCATTTT. The chain employs TRBV7-2 and TRBJ1-5; TRBD1 matches at 9 bases. Germline values: CDR1 SGHTA, CDR2 FQGNSA. V lost 3 bases to trimming and J lost 11 bases; unmatched junction nucleotides: 11. This CDR3 comprises 15 residues. Filled out from reference TRBV7-2 and TRBJ1-5, the complete variable domain reads GAGVSQSPSNKVTEKGKDVELRCDPISGHTALYWYRQSLGQGLEFLIYFQGNSAPDKSGLPSDRFSAERTGGSVSTLTIQRTQQEDSAVYLCASSFGTGTSSAQHFGDGTRLSIL.